One and the same sample provided the 2 T cell receptor beta chains below, sequenced in a study of blood T cell repertoires in COVID-19. TCRdb's table, derived via immunoSEQ multiplex PCR, lists solely in-frame clones and lacks some. The table includes 220,000 or so clones, 82% detected once. The sequencing sample was made of peripheral blood. All receptors come from an elderly woman with COVID-19, enrolled during active disease.

V usage is TRBV15 and J usage is TRBJ2-7, with 12 bases matching TRBD2. Germline V CDR1 and CDR2: LNHNV, YYDKDF (reference sequence). The CDR3 has 18 amino acids. V shed 1 base and J 1 base; nucleotides not matched to a gene: 8. The CDR3 DNA sequence: TGTGCCACCAGCAGAGGTCTAGCGGGGGGGTTAGTATCCTACGAGCAGTACTTC. This translates into CATSRGLAGGLVSYEQYF.

This chain connects TRBV19 to TRBJ2-2; 8 bases align to TRBD1. Germline V gene data show CDR1 as LNHDA and CDR2 as SQIVND (reference sequence). V was pared by 6 bases and J by 1 base, with 1 base of the junction left unmatched. The CDR3 is 14 amino acids. CDR3 nucleotides: TGTGCCAGTAGCGGACAGGGGAACACCGGGGAGCTGTTTTTT. Residues: CASSGQGNTGELFF.